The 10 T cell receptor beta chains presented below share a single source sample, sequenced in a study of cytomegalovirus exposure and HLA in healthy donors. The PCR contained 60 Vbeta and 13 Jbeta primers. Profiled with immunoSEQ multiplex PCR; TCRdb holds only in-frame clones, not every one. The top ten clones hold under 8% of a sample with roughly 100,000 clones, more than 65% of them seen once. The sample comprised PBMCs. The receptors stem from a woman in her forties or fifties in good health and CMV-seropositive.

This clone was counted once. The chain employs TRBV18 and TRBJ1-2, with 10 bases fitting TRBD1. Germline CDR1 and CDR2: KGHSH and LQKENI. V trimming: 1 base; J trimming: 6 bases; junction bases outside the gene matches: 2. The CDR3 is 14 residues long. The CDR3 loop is CASSPRQGADGYTF. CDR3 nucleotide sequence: TGTGCCAGCTCACCACGACAGGGGGCGGATGGCTACACCTTC.

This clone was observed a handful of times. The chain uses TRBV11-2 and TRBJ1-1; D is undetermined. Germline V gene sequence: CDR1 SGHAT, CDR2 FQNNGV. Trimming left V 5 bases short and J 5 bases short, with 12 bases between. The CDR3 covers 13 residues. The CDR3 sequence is CASSPSSGTEAFF. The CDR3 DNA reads TGTGCCAGCAGCCCCTCGTCGGGAACTGAAGCTTTCTTT.

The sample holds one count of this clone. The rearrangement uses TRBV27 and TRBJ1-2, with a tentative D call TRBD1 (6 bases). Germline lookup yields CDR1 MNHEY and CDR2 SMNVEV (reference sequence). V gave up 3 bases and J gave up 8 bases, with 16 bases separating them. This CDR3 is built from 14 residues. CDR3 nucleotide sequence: TGTGCCAGCAGTTTCTGGGGGCGAGAAGGGGGCTACACCTTC. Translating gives CASSFWGREGGYTF.

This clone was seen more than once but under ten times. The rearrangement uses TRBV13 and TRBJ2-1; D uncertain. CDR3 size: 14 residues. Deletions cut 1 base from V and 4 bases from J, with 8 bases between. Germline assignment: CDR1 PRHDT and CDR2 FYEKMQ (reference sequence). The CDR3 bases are TGTGCCAGCAGCTTAGCCAGGTATTACAATGAGCAGTTCTTC. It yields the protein CASSLARYYNEQFF. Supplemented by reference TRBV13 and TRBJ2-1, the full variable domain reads AAGVIQSPRHLIKEKRETATLKCYPIPRHDTVYWYQQGPGQDPQFLISFYEKMQSDKGSIPDRFSAQQFSDYHSELNMSSLELGDSALYFCASSLARYYNEQFFGPGTRLTVL.

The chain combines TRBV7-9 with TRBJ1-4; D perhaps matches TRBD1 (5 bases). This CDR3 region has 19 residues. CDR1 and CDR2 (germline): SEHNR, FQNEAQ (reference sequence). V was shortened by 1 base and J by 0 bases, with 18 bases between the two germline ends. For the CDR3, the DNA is TGTGCCAGCAGCTTAGTTAGCAGGGATTGGGATGCAACTAATGAAAAACTGTTTTTT. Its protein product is CASSLVSRDWDATNEKLFF.

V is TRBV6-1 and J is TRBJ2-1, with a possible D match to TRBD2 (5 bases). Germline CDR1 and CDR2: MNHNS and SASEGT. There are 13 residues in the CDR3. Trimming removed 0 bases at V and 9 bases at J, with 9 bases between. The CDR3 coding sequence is TGTGCCAGCAGTGAAGCGCGGGCGATTGAGCAGTTCTTC. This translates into CASSEARAIEQFF.

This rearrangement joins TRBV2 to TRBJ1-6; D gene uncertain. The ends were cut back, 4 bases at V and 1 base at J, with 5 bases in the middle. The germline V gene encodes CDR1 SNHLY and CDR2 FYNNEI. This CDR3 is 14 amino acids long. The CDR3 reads CASSGGSYNSPLHF. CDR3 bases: TGTGCCAGCAGTGGAGGGTCCTATAATTCACCCCTCCACTTT. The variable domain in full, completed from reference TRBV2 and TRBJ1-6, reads EPEVTQTPSHQVTQMGQEVILRCVPISNHLYFYWYRQILGQKVEFLVSFYNNEISEKSEIFDDQFSVERPDGSNFTLKIRSTKLEDSAMYFCASSGGSYNSPLHFGNGTRLTVT.

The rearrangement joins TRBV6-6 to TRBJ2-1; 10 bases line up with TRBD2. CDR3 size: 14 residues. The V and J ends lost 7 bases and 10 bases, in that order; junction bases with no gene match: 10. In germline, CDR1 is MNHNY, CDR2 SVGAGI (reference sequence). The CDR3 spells CASTTSGGAGEQFF. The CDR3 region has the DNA TGTGCCAGCACGACGAGCGGGGGGGCGGGGGAGCAGTTCTTC.

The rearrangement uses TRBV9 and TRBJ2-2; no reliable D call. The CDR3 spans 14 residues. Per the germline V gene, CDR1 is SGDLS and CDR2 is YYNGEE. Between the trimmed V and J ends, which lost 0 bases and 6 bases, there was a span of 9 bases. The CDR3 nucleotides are TGTGCCAGCAGCGTAGCTACTAAAGCCGGGGAGCTGTTTTTT. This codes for CASSVATKAGELFF.

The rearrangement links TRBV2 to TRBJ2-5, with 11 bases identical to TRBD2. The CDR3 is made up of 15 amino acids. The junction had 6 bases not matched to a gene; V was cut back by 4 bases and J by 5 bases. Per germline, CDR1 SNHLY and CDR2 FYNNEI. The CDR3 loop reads CASSGGSGGGETQYF. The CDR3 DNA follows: TGTGCCAGCAGTGGGGGTAGCGGGGGGGGCGAGACCCAGTACTTC.